The present T cell receptor beta chain was sequenced within a study of T cell repertoires in cytomegalovirus infection. Concerning this clonotype: The antigen is not known.

TCRdb processed the reads anew with MiXCR; each CDR3 protein has one entry. Of approximately 590,000 distinct CDR3 sequences listed, almost 40% are singletons. After removal of 4 bases from V and 1 base from J, the junction contained 2 bases not matched to a gene. The CDR3 is 14 amino acids. CDR1 and CDR2 (germline): SGHTA, FQGNSA. The chain is built from TRBV7-2 and TRBJ2-7; 9 positions agree with TRBD2. The input for sequencing was cultured PBMCs, taken from culture after CMV antigen stimulation. The clonotype comes from a human donor in good health (CMV status not recorded). Some clones in this sample may be carry-over from other donors' samples. The CDR3 bases are TGTGCCAGCAGCTGGACTAGCGTATCCTACGAGCAGTACTTC. Its protein is CASSWTSVSYEQYF.